These 23 T cell receptor beta chains originate from one sample sequenced in a study of T cells in Graves' hyperthyroidism and ophthalmopathy. The TCR beta CDR3 regions underwent amplification using RNA transcripts as the source. Primed by the HTBI set, a first-round RT-PCR was run on the TCR CDR3. TCRdb called the multiplex PCR reads again in MiXCR, with one record for every CDR3 protein. The repertoire includes 350,000 to 500,000 distinct CDR3 sequences, 12% to 15% of them detected once, and roughly 4.8% sits in the top ten. The material sequenced was blood. All receptors derive from a woman between 18 and 29 years old with Graves' hyperthyroidism.

The genes are TRBV20-1 and TRBJ2-3; 11 positions match TRBD2. Trimming removed 1 base from V and 4 bases from J; junction bases left unmatched: 13. In germline, CDR1 is DFQATT, CDR2 SNEGSKA (reference sequence). The CDR3 extends over 18 amino acids. In DNA form, the CDR3 reads TGCAGTGCTAGAGTTTCGGGTAGCGGGAGGGCCTTCGCAGATACGCAGTATTTT. Translating it yields CSARVSGSGRAFADTQYF.

V and J are TRBV5-6 and TRBJ2-1; TRBD2 aligns across 13 bases. This CDR3 comprises 17 residues. Per germline, CDR1 SGHDT and CDR2 YYEEEE. V shed 0 bases and J 10 bases; nucleotides not matched to a gene: 10. CDR3 sequence (DNA): TGTGCCAGCAGCTTGGGCCCCGGGACTAGCGGGATCGGAGAGCAGTTCTTC. Residues: CASSLGPGTSGIGEQFF.

In nucleotides, the CDR3 is TGCAGTGCTGTACTGGTAAATGAGCAGTTCTTC. Its protein product is CSAVLVNEQFF. The chain uses TRBV20-1 and TRBJ2-1; no definite D call. Deletions cut 5 bases from V and 7 bases from J, with 9 bases between. The CDR3 totals 11 residues. CDR1 DFQATT and CDR2 SNEGSKA come from the germline V gene (reference sequence).

This clonotype was picked up many times. This chain connects TRBV28 to TRBJ1-1, with D possibly matching TRBD1 (6 bases). This CDR3 is 16 amino acids long. V dropped 3 bases and J dropped 5 bases, with 19 bases sitting between them. From germline, CDR1 is MDHEN and CDR2 SYDVKM. The CDR3 spells CASSLGGAPKGTEAFF. The CDR3 nucleotides read TGTGCCAGCAGTTTGGGGGGGGCCCCCAAGGGGACTGAAGCTTTCTTT.

This chain joins TRBV5-4 and TRBJ2-3; 7 nucleotides agree with TRBD2. The germline CDR1 and CDR2 sequences are SGHNT and YYREEE (reference sequence). V lost 2 bases to trimming and J lost 0 bases; unmatched junction nucleotides: 6. The CDR3 length is 16 residues. DNA of the CDR3: TGTGCCAGCAGCTTAAACGCGGGGGATAGCACAGATACGCAGTATTTT. Translation: CASSLNAGDSTDTQYF.

This clonotype was counted at least ten times. The rearrangement joins TRBV6-5 to TRBJ2-7; 8 bases are shared with TRBD1. This CDR3 has 19 amino acids. Germline-derived CDR1 and CDR2 are MNHEY and SVGAGI. The trim removed 0 bases at V and 5 bases at J, leaving 18 bases unmatched. The CDR3 is CASSYSSFGARQGINEQYF. The DNA of the CDR3 is TGTGCCAGCAGTTACTCGTCCTTTGGGGCAAGACAGGGGATCAACGAGCAGTACTTC.

At least ten counts were recorded for this clonotype. The V and J genes are TRBV28 and TRBJ2-7; the match to TRBD1 covers 7 bases. Germline V lookup: CDR1 MDHEN, CDR2 SYDVKM. The CDR3 length is 12 residues. With V trimmed by 8 bases and J by 1 base, 2 bases remained unmatched. CDR3 protein: CASVTGSYEQYF. CDR3 coding DNA: TGTGCCAGCGTGACAGGGTCCTACGAGCAGTACTTC.

This clonotype was seen more than once but under ten times. The CDR3 nucleotides read TGTGCCAGCAGTTCCTCTTTCGGGGGCACAGGGGCTGAAGCTTTCTTT. Protein sequence: CASSSSFGGTGAEAFF. The rearrangement uses TRBV6-5 and TRBJ1-1; the match to TRBD1 covers 7 bases. CDR1 is MNHEY and CDR2 is SVGAGI in the germline V gene. Trimming took 4 bases from V and 6 from J; bases not matched to a gene: 14. There are 16 residues in the CDR3.

This clonotype has a single count. The CDR3 here is CASNGLAGGGGEQFF. The CDR3 bases are TGTGCCAGCAACGGACTAGCGGGAGGAGGCGGTGAGCAGTTCTTC. The chain has TRBV27 and TRBJ2-1, with 14 bases identical to TRBD2. The germline V gene has CDR1 MNHEY and CDR2 SMNVEV (reference sequence). The CDR3 length is 15 residues. Trimming removed 7 bases from V and 9 bases from J; junction bases left unmatched: 8.

This clonotype was observed many times. The chain uses TRBV27 and TRBJ1-4, with TRBD1 identical over 7 bases. Germline lookup yields CDR1 MNHEY and CDR2 SMNVEV (reference sequence). After removal of 8 bases from V and 6 bases from J, the junction contained 9 bases not matched to a gene. This CDR3 contains 14 residues. CDR3 loop: CASAPNRGYEKLFF. The CDR3, as DNA: TGTGCCAGCGCCCCTAACAGGGGATATGAAAAACTGTTTTTT. The whole variable domain, filled in from reference TRBV27 and TRBJ1-4, reads EAQVTQNPRYLITVTGKKLTVTCSQNMNHEYMSWYRQDPGLGLRQIYYSMNVEVTDKGDVPEGYKVSRKEKRNFPLILESPSPNQTSLYFCASAPNRGYEKLFFGSGTQLSVL.

This clonotype was detected many times. This chain uses TRBV28 with TRBJ1-1; the D is unclear. There are 13 residues in the CDR3. Germline V lookup: CDR1 MDHEN, CDR2 SYDVKM. The V and J ends lost 6 bases and 1 base respectively, with 9 bases between them. CDR3 sequence reads: CASRSPENTEAFF. Here the CDR3 DNA reads TGTGCCAGCAGATCCCCAGAGAACACTGAAGCTTTCTTT.

The rearrangement uses TRBV19 and TRBJ1-4; D possibly corresponds to TRBD1 (5 bases). The CDR3 loop spans 13 amino acids. Germline CDR1 and CDR2: LNHDA and SQIVND (reference sequence). Trimming pared 8 bases from V and 0 bases from J, leaving 7 bases between. The CDR3 reads CASRQSTNEKLFF. The CDR3 DNA sequence: TGTGCCAGTCGACAGTCAACTAATGAAAAACTGTTTTTT.

Ten or more counts support this clonotype. The rearrangement joins TRBV2 to TRBJ1-1, with no clear D. This CDR3 comprises 15 residues. Trimming left V 4 bases short and J 0 bases short, with 12 bases between. Germline CDR1 and CDR2: SNHLY and FYNNEI. CDR3 sequence reads: CASSARHWMNTEAFF. DNA for the CDR3: TGTGCCAGCAGTGCCAGACACTGGATGAACACTGAAGCTTTCTTT.

The genes are TRBV5-6 and TRBJ2-5, with D perhaps being TRBD1 or TRBD2 (5 bases each). CDR1 and CDR2 (germline): SGHDT, YYEEEE. V lost 4 bases and J 2 bases, leaving 12 bases between the germline ends. The CDR3 runs 14 residues. In nucleotides, the CDR3 is TGTGCCAGCAGCCGATACAGGACTCAAGAGACCCAGTACTTC. Translated: CASSRYRTQETQYF.

This clonotype appeared many times. This chain joins TRBV29-1 and TRBJ2-1; D not resolved. V shed 5 bases and J shed 6 bases, with 14 bases lying between them. Looked up from germline, CDR1 is SQVTM and CDR2 is ANQGSEA. This CDR3 is built from 13 residues. In DNA, the CDR3 is TGCAGCGTTAGCAGGAGCGCGTCCAATGAGCAGTTCTTC. Amino acids: CSVSRSASNEQFF.

This clonotype came up many times. This chain connects TRBV3-1 to TRBJ2-7; D may be TRBD2 (6 bases). The germline gives CDR1 LGHDT, CDR2 YNNKEL (reference sequence). The CDR3 loop spans 15 amino acids. With 0 bases removed from V and 3 bases from J, the gap between germline ends came to 12 bases. The CDR3: CASSQDVLAHYEQYF. DNA of the CDR3: TGTGCCAGCAGCCAAGATGTTCTAGCGCACTACGAGCAGTACTTC.

This clonotype came up many times. CDR3 sequence (DNA): TGTGCCAGCACCCTCAGGACTAGCGGGAGTTACGAGCAGTACTTC. The encoded protein is CASTLRTSGSYEQYF. The V and J genes are TRBV6-1 and TRBJ2-7; 13 nucleotides match TRBD2. The CDR3 is 15 residues long. CDR1 and CDR2 from the germline V gene are MNHNS and SASEGT. V was clipped by 7 bases and J by 4 bases; unmatched bases: 7.

Note on this clonotype: Sequence at one end of the junction differs from germline and may be a read error. V gene TRBV7-2 combines with J gene TRBJ1-2, with TRBD1 matching 9 bases. The length of the CDR3 is 16 residues. Germline V gene lookup returns CDR1 SGHTA and CDR2 FQGNSA. The CDR3 nucleotides read TGTGCCAGCAGCTTAAAAGGGGGACAGGGACTCTATGTCTACACCTTC. Encoded protein: CASSLKGGQGLYVYTF.

This clonotype has at least ten counts. V gene TRBV27 combines with J gene TRBJ2-3; a weak D match, TRBD2 (6 bases). V was shortened by 6 bases and J by 4 bases, with 14 bases between the two germline ends. Germline values: CDR1 MNHEY, CDR2 SMNVEV (reference sequence). The CDR3 is made up of 14 amino acids. CDR3 nucleotides: TGTGCCAGCAGCCCCGTAGCGGTTGCAGATACGCAGTATTTT. This translates into CASSPVAVADTQYF.

This clonotype occurred a few times. With a much larger clone just one base away, this may be a read error. The chain combines TRBV20-1 with TRBJ2-3; D remains unclear. V dropped 0 bases and J dropped 7 bases, with 11 bases sitting between them. Germline loops: CDR1 DFQATT, CDR2 SNEGSKA (reference sequence). The CDR3 has 13 amino acids. CDR3 nucleotide sequence: TGCAGTGCTAGAGATAGGTTAGGCCATACGCAGTATTTT. The encoded protein is CSARDRLGHTQYF.

The chain is built from TRBV4-1 and TRBJ1-3; no firm D call. This CDR3 spans 17 amino acids. V dropped 5 bases and J dropped 0 bases, with 17 bases sitting between them. The V gene's germline CDR1 is MGHRA and CDR2 YSYEKL. The CDR3 protein is CASSEPRTANSGNTIYF. CDR3 coding DNA: TGCGCCAGCAGCGAACCCAGGACGGCGAACTCTGGAAACACCATATATTTT.

This clonotype was detected ten times or more. This sequence joins TRBV12-3 or TRBV12-4 and TRBJ2-7; 9 bases match TRBD2. V shed 3 bases and J 2 bases; nucleotides not matched to a gene: 8. The CDR3 covers 16 residues. The DNA for the CDR3 is TGTGCCAGCAGTTTGGCCCTTAGCGGGAGAGCCTACGAGCAGTACTTC. Protein: CASSLALSGRAYEQYF.

This clonotype was found once. The J gene is TRBJ1-2, the V gene TRBV7-9; 7 nucleotides line up with TRBD1. The length of the CDR3 is 15 residues. Per the germline V gene, CDR1 is SEHNR and CDR2 is FQNEAQ (reference sequence). Trimming took 5 bases from V and 1 from J; bases not matched to a gene: 7. The CDR3 is CASSPPQGGNYGYTF. In DNA form, the CDR3 reads TGTGCCAGCAGCCCCCCCCAGGGGGGTAACTATGGCTACACCTTC.